Below, 15 T cell receptor beta chains from the same sample are listed, as sequenced in a study of shared clonotypes between healthy human individuals. TCRdb's table, derived via immunoSEQ multiplex PCR, lists solely in-frame clones and lacks some. This table holds 2 million to 3 million clones, 93% found once. Sequenced material: naive CD4+ T cells from PBMCs. Documented subset: CD45RA+ positively selected. These receptor sequences come from a man younger than 30 in good health. Some clones in this sample may be carry-over from other donors' samples.

This chain connects TRBV6-5 to TRBJ1-3; 9 bases agree with TRBD1. Germline CDR1 MNHEY, CDR2 SVGAGI. Losses at the gene ends were 5 bases for V and 12 bases for J; bases not matched to a gene: 14. The CDR3 extends over 15 amino acids. This CDR3 reads CASSKRGQGHRIIYF. In nucleotides, the CDR3 is TGTGCCAGCAGTAAAAGGGGACAGGGTCACCGTATCATATATTTT.

J is TRBJ1-2 and V is TRBV6-1; the match to TRBD1 covers 9 bases. Unmatched junction bases numbered 7, after V lost 4 bases and J lost 4 bases. Germline V gene sequence: CDR1 MNHNS, CDR2 SASEGT. This CDR3 spans 15 amino acids. The CDR3 region is CASSGGTGTSYGYTF. Here the CDR3 DNA reads TGTGCCAGCAGTGGGGGGACAGGGACATCCTATGGCTACACCTTC.

This clone showed up just once. The CDR3 DNA sequence: TGTGCCTGGAGTACCCGATACAGTGGCTACACCTTC. Amino acid sequence: CAWSTRYSGYTF. This chain uses TRBV30 with TRBJ1-2; no reliable D call. Trimming removed 2 bases from V and 7 bases from J, with 11 bases in between. In germline, CDR1 is GTSNPN, CDR2 SVGIG (reference sequence). The CDR3 covers 12 residues.

The chain combines TRBV5-4 with TRBJ1-2; D gene uncertain. Germline CDR1 reads SGHNT; CDR2 reads YYREEE (reference sequence). CDR3 size: 14 residues. Deletions cut 5 bases from V and 1 base from J, with 12 bases between. The CDR3 DNA reads TGTGCCAGCAGATCAGCGGGTTATAACTATGGCTACACCTTC. Protein: CASRSAGYNYGYTF.

In the case of this clone: Other nucleotide sequences from this sample produce the same CDR3. This chain links TRBV18 with TRBJ1-5, with D uncertain. Per the germline V gene, CDR1 is KGHSH and CDR2 is LQKENI. The V and J ends lost 4 bases and 3 bases respectively, with 7 bases between them. The CDR3 sequence is 13 residues long. The DNA for the CDR3 is TGTGCCAGCTCACAGGACCTCAATCAGCCCCAGCATTTT. This translates into CASSQDLNQPQHF.

The genes are TRBV7-2 and TRBJ2-5; no reliable D call. The length of the CDR3 is 14 residues. Germline CDR1 is SGHTA and CDR2 is FQGNSA. V gave up 0 bases and J gave up 4 bases, with 9 bases separating them. The CDR3 sequence: CASSLASDRETQYF. The CDR3 region has the DNA TGTGCCAGCAGCTTAGCATCGGACCGAGAGACCCAGTACTTC.

This clone was seen just once. The V and J genes are TRBV7-2 and TRBJ2-7; D possibly corresponds to TRBD2 (5 bases). CDR1 and CDR2 from the germline V gene are SGHTA and FQGNSA. The ends were cut back, 5 bases at V and 4 bases at J, with 15 bases in the middle. The CDR3 consists of 14 residues. The CDR3 sequence: CASSTTGMKYEQYF. Here the CDR3 DNA reads TGTGCCAGCAGCACAACGGGGATGAAATACGAGCAGTACTTC.

The chain uses TRBV5-1 and TRBJ1-1; D possibly corresponds to TRBD1 (5 bases). Trimming took 6 bases from V and 4 from J, leaving 16 bases between them. The germline V gene has CDR1 SGHRS and CDR2 YFSETQ. The CDR3 has 14 residues. The CDR3 reads CASTTGGVGTEAFF. The CDR3 coding sequence is TGCGCCAGCACCACCGGGGGGGTCGGCACTGAAGCTTTCTTT.

This clone was counted once. This chain connects TRBV5-6 to TRBJ2-2; perhaps TRBD2 as D (6 bases). CDR3 size: 17 residues. The ends were cut back, 1 base at V and 6 bases at J, with 19 bases in the middle. CDR1 is SGHDT and CDR2 is YYEEEE in the germline V gene. The CDR3 DNA is TGTGCCAGCAGCTTGTTTGGGGGGACCCTATCCGCCGGGGAGCTGTTTTTT. Translation: CASSLFGGTLSAGELFF.

Comment on this clone: This CDR3 is also generated by other DNA sequences in the sample. This chain connects TRBV5-1 to TRBJ2-1; D may be TRBD2 (6 bases). CDR1 SGHRS and CDR2 YFSETQ come from the germline V gene. The CDR3 totals 15 residues. Trimming left V 4 bases short and J 0 bases short, with 11 bases between. Here the CDR3 reads CASSPGLSSYNEQFF. The CDR3 DNA is TGCGCCAGCAGCCCGGGACTGAGCTCCTACAATGAGCAGTTCTTC.

V usage is TRBV2 and J usage is TRBJ2-7; tentative D call: TRBD1 (7 bases). Germline V CDR1 and CDR2: SNHLY, FYNNEI. Trimming took 4 bases from V and 7 from J, leaving 17 bases between them. The CDR3 is made up of 14 amino acids. CDR3 amino acids: CASSGARRGPEQYF. CDR3 bases: TGTGCCAGCAGTGGAGCTAGGAGGGGGCCGGAGCAGTACTTC.

This sequence joins TRBV28 and TRBJ2-7; D ambiguous. The V gene's germline CDR1 is MDHEN and CDR2 SYDVKM. Trimming took off 3 bases at V and 2 bases at J, with 11 bases between the two ends. CDR3 length equals 14 residues. CDR3 sequence (DNA): TGTGCCAGCAGTTTTTACTCCCTAGCCTACGAGCAGTACTTC. It translates to CASSFYSLAYEQYF.

V and J are TRBV28 and TRBJ1-2; a possible D gene is TRBD1 (6 bases). This CDR3 is built from 12 residues. V shed 5 bases and J shed 9 bases, with 13 bases lying between them. Germline CDR1 MDHEN, CDR2 SYDVKM. Here the CDR3 DNA reads TGTGCCAGCAGTCGGGGCCAGGGGAGCTACACCTTC. This translates into CASSRGQGSYTF.

This clone was counted a few times. Other nucleotide sequences in the sample specify the same CDR3. This rearrangement joins TRBV18 to TRBJ1-5, with D uncertain. Germline assignment: CDR1 KGHSH and CDR2 LQKENI. V was trimmed by 2 bases and J by 0 bases, leaving 5 bases between them. There are 14 residues in the CDR3. This CDR3 is CASSPGNSNQPQHF. CDR3 coding DNA: TGTGCCAGCTCACCAGGGAATAGCAATCAGCCCCAGCATTTT.

This sequence joins TRBV11-2 and TRBJ2-3; D gene uncertain. V shed 2 bases and J shed 6 bases, with 9 bases lying between them. Germline CDR1 reads SGHAT; CDR2 reads FQNNGV. The CDR3 is 13 residues long. CDR3 protein: CASSLQDPDTQYF. The CDR3 region has the DNA TGTGCCAGCAGCTTACAGGACCCGGATACGCAGTATTTT. Full variable domain (remainder filled in from reference TRBV11-2 and TRBJ2-3): EAGVAQSPRYKIIEKRQSVAFWCNPISGHATLYWYQQILGQGPKLLIQFQNNGVVDDSQLPKDRFSAERLKGVDSTLKIQPAKLEDSAVYLCASSLQDPDTQYFGPGTRLTVL.